This is a list of T cell receptor beta chains from one sample in a study of TIL therapy for anti-PD-1-resistant metastatic lung cancer. Repertoires were generated with immunoSEQ multiplex PCR, while TCRdb's copy carries only in-frame clones and drops some. The table lists tens of thousands of clones, 74% of them singletons. The sample was blood, taken at baseline. The receptors here all came from a woman aged 30 to 85 with non-small cell lung cancer. Each CDR3 is given with its conserved first and last residue. A D gene is named only where the DNA matches it firmly. Only some rows state a clone size, as once, few, many or a class for expanded clones.

V: TRBV5-8
J: TRBJ1-5
length: 14
D: NA
size: few
DNA: TGTGCCAGCAGCCCTGGGTGGGGGAGTCAGCCCCAGCATTTT
CDR3: CASSPGWGSQPQHF

V: TRBV7-2
J: TRBJ2-5
length: 15
D: TRBD2
size: NA
DNA: TGTGCCAGCAGCTTACGGGCTAGCGGGAGGGAGACCCAGTACTTC
CDR3: CASSLRASGRETQYF

V: TRBV7-8
J: TRBJ1-1
length: 13
D: NA
size: once
DNA: TGTGCCAGCAGCTTAACCAGGGACGCTGAAGCTTTCTTT
CDR3: CASSLTRDAEAFF

V: TRBV9
J: TRBJ2-1
length: 15
D: NA
size: NA
DNA: TGTGCCAGCTCTATTGATTGGGTGTCCTACAATGAGCAGTTCTTC
CDR3: CASSIDWVSYNEQFF

V: TRBV6-5
J: TRBJ2-7
length: 11
D: NA
size: NA
DNA: TGTGCCAGCCGGGACGCCTACGAGCAGTACTTC
CDR3: CASRDAYEQYF

V: TRBV7-9
J: TRBJ2-7
length: 13
D: NA
size: NA
DNA: TGTGCCAGCACCGAACCCCAGGGTACCGAGCAGTACTTC
CDR3: CASTEPQGTEQYF

V: TRBV5-6
J: TRBJ2-4
length: 13
D: NA
size: NA
DNA: TGTGCCAGCAGTGGGTTAGCCAAAAACATTCAGTACTTC
CDR3: CASSGLAKNIQYF

V: TRBV11-2
J: TRBJ2-1
length: 13
D: TRBD2
size: few
DNA: TGTGCCAGCAGCACCCGGACTAGAACGGTTTCGTTCTTC
CDR3: CASSTRTRTVSFF

V: TRBV5-8
J: TRBJ1-2
length: 15
D: NA
size: NA
DNA: TGTGCCAGCAGCTTGGCTAGACCCCAGGACTATGGCTACACCTTC
CDR3: CASSLARPQDYGYTF

V: TRBV6-6
J: TRBJ1-1
length: 13
D: NA
size: NA
DNA: TGTGCCAGCAGCCGCCTGGCTGACACTGAAGCTTTCTTT
CDR3: CASSRLADTEAFF

V: TRBV2
J: TRBJ2-5
length: 13
D: TRBD2
size: NA
DNA: TGTGCCAGCGGGCGGGAGATCGAAGAGACCCAGTACTTC
CDR3: CASGREIEETQYF

V: TRBV28
J: TRBJ2-1
length: 16
D: TRBD1
size: NA
DNA: TGTGCCAGCGCTGACCTAGGGACAGGGCCCTACAATGAGCAGTTCTTC
CDR3: CASADLGTGPYNEQFF

V: TRBV30
J: TRBJ1-3
length: 15
D: TRBD1
size: NA
DNA: TGTGCCTGGAATTCGGACAGGCTCTCTGGAAACACCATATATTTT
CDR3: CAWNSDRLSGNTIYF

V: TRBV5-6
J: TRBJ2-3
length: 13
D: NA
size: NA
DNA: TGTGCCAGCAGCCCCTGGAACCAAGATACGCAGTATTTT
CDR3: CASSPWNQDTQYF

V: TRBV29-1
J: TRBJ2-7
length: 12
D: NA
size: NA
DNA: NA
CDR3: CSVGEGSRDRYF

V: TRBV5-4
J: TRBJ1-1
length: 13
D: TRBD1
size: NA
DNA: TGTGCCAGCAGCGACAGGGGGAACACTGAAGCTTTCTTT
CDR3: CASSDRGNTEAFF

V: TRBV6-1
J: TRBJ2-1
length: 14
D: TRBD1
size: NA
DNA: TGTGCCAGCAGGACAGGGGGCCCCTACAATGAGCAGTTCTTC
CDR3: CASRTGGPYNEQFF

V: TRBV11-3
J: TRBJ2-7
length: 13
D: TRBD2
size: NA
DNA: TGTGCCAGCAGCTTAGACCCGGGGGGCGAGCAGTACTTC
CDR3: CASSLDPGGEQYF

V: TRBV27
J: TRBJ2-1
length: 13
D: TRBD2
size: NA
DNA: TGTGCCAGCAGTCCTTTTGCGGGAGTCGAGCAGTTCTTC
CDR3: CASSPFAGVEQFF

V: TRBV11-2
J: TRBJ1-1
length: 15
D: NA
size: NA
DNA: TGTGCCAGCAGCACCCCACGACACCAGAGGCCTGAAGCTTTCTTT
CDR3: CASSTPRHQRPEAFF

V: TRBV6-1
J: TRBJ1-1
length: 14
D: NA
size: NA
DNA: TGTGCCAGCAGGTTGGGGCCCGGCCCCACTGAAGCTTTCTTT
CDR3: CASRLGPGPTEAFF

V: TRBV4-2
J: TRBJ1-1
length: 14
D: NA
size: NA
DNA: TGTGCCAGCAGCCAAGAAAGGCGGGGAGGTGAAGCTTTCTTT
CDR3: CASSQERRGGEAFF

V: TRBV6-1
J: TRBJ1-5
length: 14
D: NA
size: few
DNA: TGTGCCAGCAGTGAAGGGGTAGTCAATCAGCCCCAGCATTTT
CDR3: CASSEGVVNQPQHF

V: TRBV10-1
J: TRBJ2-3
length: 16
D: TRBD2
size: NA
DNA: TGCGCCAGCAGTGAGTCGGGCGGGAGCGCGGGAGATACGCAGTATTTT
CDR3: CASSESGGSAGDTQYF

V: TRBV14
J: TRBJ2-2
length: 15
D: NA
size: NA
DNA: TGTGCCAGCAGCCAAGAGACCGGGCGGCACGGGGAGCTGTTTTTT
CDR3: CASSQETGRHGELFF

V: TRBV4-1
J: TRBJ1-6
length: 15
D: NA
size: NA
DNA: TGCGCCAGCTCAGAGGCAGCGGGGGATAATTCACCCCTCCACTTT
CDR3: CASSEAAGDNSPLHF

V: TRBV28
J: TRBJ2-7
length: 17
D: NA
size: once
DNA: TGTGCCAGCAGCTCGACACCTCATGGGAGGAGGCCCTACGAGCAGTACTTC
CDR3: CASSSTPHGRRPYEQYF

V: TRBV11-2
J: TRBJ2-5
length: 14
D: NA
size: NA
DNA: TGTGCCAGCAGCTTAGATAACAGCCAAGAGACCCAGTACTTC
CDR3: CASSLDNSQETQYF

V: TRBV19
J: TRBJ1-5
length: 16
D: TRBD1
size: NA
DNA: TGTGCCAGTAGTGGTGCACAGGGGGCTATCAATCAGCCCCAGCATTTT
CDR3: CASSGAQGAINQPQHF

V: TRBV6-6
J: TRBJ2-7
length: 11
D: NA
size: once
DNA: TGTGCCAGCAGCCGACTTGGGGAGCAGTACTTC
CDR3: CASSRLGEQYF

V: TRBV27
J: TRBJ2-7
length: 17
D: TRBD2
size: NA
DNA: TGTGCCAGCAGTAGACTAGCGGGAGGGTTGAGCTCCTACGAGCAGTACTTC
CDR3: CASSRLAGGLSSYEQYF

V: TRBV5-1
J: TRBJ2-7
length: 14
D: NA
size: NA
DNA: TGCGCCAGTAGCTTGGTTAGGGACTCCTACGAGCAGTACTTC
CDR3: CASSLVRDSYEQYF

V: TRBV29-1
J: TRBJ2-5
length: 14
D: TRBD2
size: NA
DNA: TGCAGCGTCACTAGACTAGCGAGAGAAGAGACCCAGTACTTC
CDR3: CSVTRLAREETQYF

V: TRBV6-1
J: TRBJ2-5
length: 13
D: NA
size: few
DNA: TGTGCCAGCATGGGGGCGCTATCAGAGACCCAGTACTTC
CDR3: CASMGALSETQYF

V: TRBV14
J: TRBJ2-7
length: 13
D: TRBD2
size: NA
DNA: TGTGCCAGCAGCTTCACTAGCGGCTACGAGCAGTACTTC
CDR3: CASSFTSGYEQYF

V: TRBV2
J: TRBJ2-7
length: 12
D: TRBD1
size: NA
DNA: TGTGCCAGCCAACAGGGGATCTACGAGCAGTACTTC
CDR3: CASQQGIYEQYF

V: TRBV5-4
J: TRBJ2-1
length: 12
D: TRBD2
size: NA
DNA: TGTGCCAGCAGCTACCTTAGCGGGAAGCAGTTCTTC
CDR3: CASSYLSGKQFF

V: TRBV11-3
J: TRBJ1-2
length: 14
D: NA
size: NA
DNA: TGTGCCAGCCCCGAAGGTCCAACTAACTATGGCTACACCTTC
CDR3: CASPEGPTNYGYTF

V: TRBV7-7
J: TRBJ2-2
length: 16
D: TRBD1
size: NA
DNA: TGTGCCAGCAGCTTAGCCGGGACAGGGGCCACCGGGGAGCTGTTTTTT
CDR3: CASSLAGTGATGELFF

V: TRBV5-6
J: TRBJ1-5
length: 15
D: NA
size: NA
DNA: TGTGCCAGCAGCTCACAGGGTAATAGCAATCAGCCCCAGCATTTT
CDR3: CASSSQGNSNQPQHF